This passage covers 29 T cell receptor beta chains from one sample sequenced in a study of blood T cell repertoires in COVID-19. The protocol was immunoSEQ multiplex PCR, while the TCRdb copy is restricted to in-frame clones and leaves out a portion. The table includes fewer than 200,000 clones, 70% to 85% detected once. Sequences were obtained from PBMCs or T cells enriched from blood (not recorded which). The receptors stem from a man aged 45 to 65 who had recovered from COVID-19.

J is TRBJ1-2 and V is TRBV7-3; D remains ambiguous. Trimming left V 1 base short and J 6 bases short, with 6 bases between. This CDR3 has 12 amino acids. Germline CDR1 SGHTA, CDR2 FQGTGA. The DNA for the CDR3 is TGTGCCAGCAGCTTAAGAGGGAATGGCTACACCTTC. This codes for CASSLRGNGYTF. Looking up the rest from reference TRBV7-3 and TRBJ1-2 gives the full variable domain: GAGVSQTPSNKVTEKGKYVELRCDPISGHTALYWYRQSLGQGPEFLIYFQGTGAADDSGLPNDRFFAVRPEGSVSTLKIQRTERGDSAVYLCASSLRGNGYTFGSGTRLTVV.

The gene calls are TRBV28 and TRBJ1-1; no firm D call. Germline CDR1 is MDHEN and CDR2 is SYDVKM. V was cut by 5 bases and J by 0 bases, with 10 bases left in between. There are 14 residues in the CDR3. CDR3 region: CASSPPSLNTEAFF. The CDR3 coding sequence is TGTGCCAGCAGTCCCCCAAGCCTGAACACTGAAGCTTTCTTT.

The chain combines TRBV11-2 with TRBJ1-1, with D perhaps matching TRBD1 (5 bases). V was cut by 2 bases and J by 4 bases, with 14 bases left in between. This CDR3 has 15 amino acids. Germline V gene data show CDR1 as SGHAT and CDR2 as FQNNGV. Here the CDR3 reads CASSLLVTRGTEAFF. The CDR3 bases are TGTGCCAGCAGCTTATTGGTCACAAGGGGCACTGAAGCTTTCTTT.

CDR3 DNA: TGTGCCAGCTCACCCGGGGGGGCCGACTACAATGAGCAGTTCTTC. As protein: CASSPGGADYNEQFF. V gene TRBV18 combines with J gene TRBJ2-1, with 8 bases fitting TRBD2. The CDR3 contains 15 residues. From germline, CDR1 is KGHSH and CDR2 LQKENI. V lost 3 bases and J lost 3; bases outside the gene matches: 4.

V is TRBV19 and J is TRBJ1-1; TRBD1 agrees at 7 bases. The CDR3 covers 14 residues. The junction had 5 bases not matched to a gene; V was cut back by 7 bases and J by 0 bases. From germline, CDR1 is LNHDA and CDR2 SQIVND (reference sequence). The CDR3 loop is CASIPDRVNTEAFF. The DNA of the CDR3 is TGTGCCAGTATCCCCGACAGGGTGAACACTGAAGCTTTCTTT.

This chain uses TRBV12-5 with TRBJ1-1, with D maybe TRBD1 (5 bases). The V end lost 6 bases, the J end lost 4 bases, and 12 bases lay between the germline ends. The CDR3 has 13 amino acids. Germline V lookup: CDR1 LGHNT, CDR2 FRNRAP. CDR3 loop: CASGLGTFTEAFF. The CDR3 DNA reads TGTGCTAGTGGCCTGGGGACTTTCACTGAAGCTTTCTTT. The full variable domain, its missing parts supplied by reference TRBV12-5 and TRBJ1-1, is DARVTQTPRHKVTEMGQEVTMRCQPILGHNTVFWYRQTMMQGLELLAYFRNRAPLDDSGMPKDRFSAEMPDATLATLKIQPSEPRDSAVYFCASGLGTFTEAFFGQGTRLTVV.

This rearrangement joins TRBV6-5 to TRBJ1-2, with 7 bases identical to TRBD1. Germline V CDR1 and CDR2: MNHEY, SVGAGI. This CDR3 has 14 amino acids. J gave up 3 bases and V 6 bases, and 7 bases lay outside the gene matches. CDR3 sequence reads: CASSLHRGHYGYTF. The CDR3 DNA sequence: TGTGCCAGCAGCCTCCACAGGGGACACTATGGCTACACCTTC.

The gene calls are TRBV5-4 and TRBJ2-3; 12 bases are a match to TRBD2. CDR3 length: 19 residues. The V and J ends lost 3 bases and 5 bases, in that order; junction bases with no gene match: 16. Germline CDR1 and CDR2: SGHNT and YYREEE (reference sequence). Here the CDR3 DNA reads TGTGCCAGCAGCTCCCGGTCTAGCGGGGGGGCGGATGATAGAGATACGCAGTATTTT. Its translation is CASSSRSSGGADDRDTQYF.

V usage is TRBV11-2 and J usage is TRBJ1-1; D is uncertain. Looked up from germline, CDR1 is SGHAT and CDR2 is FQNNGV. Trimming cost V 3 bases and J 5 bases, with 7 bases left between them. The CDR3 runs 12 residues. The CDR3 sequence is CASSFAGTEAFF. The CDR3 DNA follows: TGTGCCAGCAGCTTCGCCGGGACTGAAGCTTTCTTT.

The chain is built from TRBV28 and TRBJ2-2, with D possibly TRBD1 on 5 matching bases. Germline-derived CDR1 and CDR2 are MDHEN and SYDVKM. With 5 bases removed from V and 7 bases from J, the gap between germline ends came to 17 bases. The CDR3 extends over 15 amino acids. The chain's CDR3 is CASSPRRAAGGELFF. CDR3 nucleotides: TGTGCCAGCAGTCCGCGCAGGGCCGCCGGCGGGGAGCTGTTTTTT.

This chain uses TRBV3-1 (or the pseudogene TRBV3-2) with TRBJ1-2, with D perhaps matching TRBD1 (5 bases). V dropped 3 bases and J dropped 5 bases, with 10 bases sitting between them. Germline assignment: CDR1 LGHDT and CDR2 YNNKEL (reference sequence). The CDR3 is made up of 13 amino acids. In nucleotides, the CDR3 is TGTGCCAGCAGCCACATCCAGGGTTATGGCTACACCTTC. Translation gives CASSHIQGYGYTF.

The chain employs TRBV5-1 and TRBJ2-4; D remains ambiguous. V gave up 7 bases and J gave up 9 bases, with 17 bases separating them. CDR1 and CDR2 from the germline V gene are SGHRS and YFSETQ. This CDR3 is built from 13 residues. The chain's CDR3 is CASAPPGIGIQYF. The DNA of the CDR3 is TGCGCCAGCGCCCCCCCAGGTATTGGCATTCAGTACTTC.

This clone was detected once. This rearrangement joins TRBV3-1 (or the pseudogene TRBV3-2) to TRBJ2-2; 7 positions match TRBD1. CDR3 size: 16 residues. Germline trimming cut 5 bases from V and 0 bases from J; bases unmatched to any gene: 6. The V gene's germline CDR1 is LGHDT and CDR2 YNNKEL (reference sequence). DNA for the CDR3: TGTGCCAGCAGCAGAAGACAGGGTTCGAACACCGGGGAGCTGTTTTTT. Residues: CASSRRQGSNTGELFF.

V usage is TRBV29-1 and J usage is TRBJ1-5; D gene uncertain. Per the germline V gene, CDR1 is SQVTM and CDR2 is ANQGSEA. The germline V and J ends were trimmed by 8 bases and 3 bases, with 14 bases remaining between them. This CDR3 contains 13 residues. In DNA, the CDR3 is TGCAGCACCTCTTTGGGCGTCAATCAGCCCCAGCATTTT. Its translation is CSTSLGVNQPQHF.

The rearrangement links TRBV6-5 to TRBJ1-1; 12 bases map to TRBD1. This CDR3 is 15 amino acids long. V lost 5 bases to trimming and J lost 5 bases; unmatched junction nucleotides: 6. Germline lookup yields CDR1 MNHEY and CDR2 SVGAGI. The CDR3 protein is CASSKGQGARTEAFF. DNA of the CDR3: TGTGCCAGCAGTAAGGGACAGGGGGCTCGAACTGAAGCTTTCTTT.

The chain joins TRBV5-1 to TRBJ2-5; TRBD2 might be the D (6 bases). Trimming cost V 4 bases and J 5 bases, with 15 bases left between them. The V gene's germline CDR1 is SGHRS and CDR2 YFSETQ. CDR3 length: 14 residues. The CDR3 DNA follows: TGCGCCAGCAGCACCGGGGGAGTGGGGGAGACCCAGTACTTC. Protein sequence: CASSTGGVGETQYF.

This chain joins TRBV19 and TRBJ1-4; D gene ambiguous. The CDR3 has 13 amino acids. The V and J ends lost 10 bases and 1 base respectively, with 10 bases between them. Germline V gene lookup returns CDR1 LNHDA and CDR2 SQIVND (reference sequence). For the CDR3, the DNA is TGTGCCACCCGACTGCAAACTAATGAAAAACTGTTTTTT. Its protein product is CATRLQTNEKLFF. The whole variable domain, remainder taken from reference TRBV19 and TRBJ1-4, is DGGITQSPKYLFRKEGQNVTLSCEQNLNHDAMYWYRQDPGQGLRLIYYSQIVNDFQKGDIAEGYSVSREKKESFPLTVTSAQKNPTAFYLCATRLQTNEKLFFGSGTQLSVL.

The chain links TRBV11-3 to TRBJ2-5; TRBD1 matches at 9 bases. The V and J ends lost 3 bases and 4 bases, in that order; junction bases with no gene match: 3. Germline CDR1 is SGHNT and CDR2 is YENEEA. The CDR3 spans 14 residues. This CDR3 is CASSLGTGLETQYF. CDR3 DNA sequence: TGTGCCAGCAGCTTGGGGACAGGGTTAGAGACCCAGTACTTC. The variable domain in full, with the rest retrieved from reference TRBV11-3 and TRBJ2-5, is EAGVVQSPRYKIIEKKQPVAFWCNPISGHNTLYWYLQNLGQGPELLIRYENEEAVDDSQLPKDRFSAERLKGVDSTLKIQPAELGDSAVYLCASSLGTGLETQYFGPGTRLLVL.

The chain combines TRBV6-5 with TRBJ2-7; 7 bases are a match to TRBD1. Germline V CDR1 and CDR2: MNHEY, SVGAGI. The V and J ends lost 9 bases and 0 bases, in that order; junction bases with no gene match: 8. The CDR3 has 14 amino acids. In nucleotides, the CDR3 is TGTGCCAGTGCCGGGACAGCGAGCTCCTACGAGCAGTACTTC. Its translation is CASAGTASSYEQYF.

The chain combines TRBV10-3 with TRBJ1-4, with D maybe TRBD1 (5 bases). This CDR3 has 13 residues. Per the germline V gene, CDR1 is ENHRY and CDR2 is SYGVKD. Trimming pared 6 bases from V and 7 bases from J, leaving 12 bases between. The CDR3 sequence: CAISPREGEKLFF. The CDR3 region has the DNA TGTGCCATCAGCCCCAGGGAGGGTGAAAAACTGTTTTTT.

This clone has only one observation. The V gene is TRBV28, the J gene TRBJ1-2; D is perhaps TRBD1 (6 bases). Trimming took off 4 bases at V and 3 bases at J, with 6 bases between the two ends. The CDR3 is made up of 12 amino acids. Germline V gene data show CDR1 as MDHEN and CDR2 as SYDVKM. CDR3 DNA sequence: TGTGCCAGCAGTTACAGGGACTATGGCTACACCTTC. Translation gives CASSYRDYGYTF.

The chain is built from TRBV6-5 and TRBJ1-1; unclear D gene. Germline values: CDR1 MNHEY, CDR2 SVGAGI. The CDR3 runs 14 residues. Trimming stripped 7 bases from V and 0 bases from J, with 12 bases between. The CDR3 region has the DNA TGTGCCAGCACCCCAGAATACATGAACACTGAAGCTTTCTTT. Translation gives CASTPEYMNTEAFF.

The V call is TRBV5-1, the J call TRBJ1-1; a possible D gene is TRBD1 (6 bases). V was trimmed by 4 bases and J by 1 base, leaving 14 bases between them. The CDR3 length is 15 residues. Looked up from germline, CDR1 is SGHRS and CDR2 is YFSETQ. The CDR3: CASSLEGGRNTEAFF. CDR3 nucleotide sequence: TGCGCCAGCAGCCTGGAAGGGGGACGGAACACTGAAGCTTTCTTT.

This sequence joins TRBV7-2 and TRBJ2-3; 15 bases map to TRBD2. The CDR3 totals 16 residues. The germline CDR1 and CDR2 sequences are SGHTA and FQGNSA. V was pared by 4 bases and J by 7 bases, with 6 bases of the junction left unmatched. CDR3 in DNA: TGTGCCAGCAGCTCAGGACTAGCGGGGGGGAAGAATACGCAGTATTTT. Protein product: CASSSGLAGGKNTQYF.

This chain connects TRBV5-1 to TRBJ1-2; TRBD1 aligns across 7 bases. The CDR3 totals 15 residues. CDR1 is SGHRS and CDR2 is YFSETQ in the germline V gene. Losses at the gene ends were 1 base for V and 6 bases for J; bases not matched to a gene: 9. The CDR3 DNA sequence: TGCGCCAGCAGCTTGAGTGTCAGGGGGAAGGATGGCTACACCTTC. Its translation: CASSLSVRGKDGYTF.

The J gene is TRBJ2-3, the V gene TRBV5-4; TRBD2 matches at 13 bases. CDR1 and CDR2 (germline): SGHNT, YYREEE (reference sequence). The CDR3 sequence is 17 residues long. V was pared by 4 bases and J by 5 bases, with 10 bases of the junction left unmatched. The CDR3 spells CASSPRTSGGAVDTQYF. The CDR3 coding sequence is TGTGCCAGCAGCCCCCGGACTAGCGGGGGTGCTGTAGATACGCAGTATTTT.

The genes are TRBV3-1 (or the pseudogene TRBV3-2) and TRBJ1-2, with D uncertain. Trimming left V 2 bases short and J 5 bases short, with 6 bases between. The CDR3 sequence is 12 residues long. Per the germline V gene, CDR1 is LGHDT and CDR2 is YNNKEL (reference sequence). The CDR3 protein is CASSQRRYGYTF. The CDR3 DNA sequence: TGTGCCAGCAGCCAAAGGAGGTATGGCTACACCTTC.

V usage is TRBV10-1 and J usage is TRBJ1-1; perhaps TRBD1 as D (5 bases). Trimming pared 6 bases from V and 3 bases from J, leaving 11 bases between. Germline V CDR1 and CDR2: WNHNN, SYGVQD (reference sequence). CDR3 size: 13 residues. CDR3 residues: CASSPDTYTEAFF. CDR3 DNA: TGCGCCAGCAGCCCGGACACCTACACTGAAGCTTTCTTT.

The gene calls are TRBV6-5 and TRBJ2-3; 7 bases are a match to TRBD1. There are 16 residues in the CDR3. The germline gives CDR1 MNHEY, CDR2 SVGAGI. The V gene end was trimmed by 2 bases and the J gene end by 5 bases; junction bases not matched to a gene: 10. CDR3 nucleotide sequence: TGTGCCAGCAGTTACACGACAGGGACCGGTCTAGATACGCAGTATTTT. Translating gives CASSYTTGTGLDTQYF.